This is a list of T cell receptor beta chains from one sample in a study of shared T cell receptors in the human thymus. Only in-frame clones appear in the TCRdb table, and some are missing; sequencing was by immunoSEQ multiplex PCR. The sample includes roughly 410,000 clones, approximately 95% of them seen just once. Input material: thymocytes. These receptors originate from a human donor. Both conserved end residues are part of each CDR3. The D gene is left open where the match is weak. Clone size appears in some rows only: once, few, many, or a class for an expanded clone.

J gene: TRBJ2-7; D gene: TRBD2; V gene: TRBV10-1; clone size: .; CDR3 protein: CASGGGEPYEQYF; CDR3 DNA: TGCGCCAGCGGCGGGGGAGAGCCCTACGAGCAGTACTTC
J gene: TRBJ1-4; D gene: .; V gene: TRBV4-3; clone size: .; CDR3 protein: CASSPRQFAYEKLFF; CDR3 DNA: TGCGCCAGCAGCCCTCGACAGTTCGCCTATGAAAAACTGTTTTTT
J gene: TRBJ2-1; D gene: .; V gene: TRBV10-3; clone size: once; CDR3 protein: CAVRLVGNEQFF; CDR3 DNA: TGTGCCGTACGCCTTGTGGGCAATGAGCAGTTCTTC
J gene: TRBJ2-3; D gene: .; V gene: TRBV6-5; clone size: .; CDR3 protein: CASTLRGNGTDTQYF; CDR3 DNA: TGTGCCAGCACCCTTCGGGGGAACGGCACAGATACGCAGTATTTT
J gene: TRBJ1-2; D gene: .; V gene: TRBV5-1; clone size: once; CDR3 protein: CASSLEWETNYGYTF; CDR3 DNA: TGCGCCAGCAGCTTGGAATGGGAAACTAACTATGGCTACACCTTC
J gene: TRBJ2-1; D gene: .; V gene: TRBV5-4; clone size: .; CDR3 protein: CASKELLLGEQFF; CDR3 DNA: TGTGCCAGCAAGGAGCTACTGTTGGGCGAGCAGTTCTTC
J gene: TRBJ2-3; D gene: TRBD1; V gene: TRBV27; clone size: .; CDR3 protein: CASSLSGQGVEDTQYF; CDR3 DNA: TGTGCCAGCAGTTTATCTGGACAGGGAGTGGAGGATACGCAGTATTTT
J gene: TRBJ2-3; D gene: .; V gene: TRBV28; clone size: .; CDR3 protein: CASSFGCASTDTQYF; CDR3 DNA: TGTGCCAGCAGTTTCGGGTGTGCTAGCACAGATACGCAGTATTTT
J gene: TRBJ2-1; D gene: TRBD1; V gene: TRBV9; clone size: .; CDR3 protein: CASSVHRGEQFF; CDR3 DNA: TGTGCCAGCAGCGTACACAGGGGGGAGCAGTTCTTC
J gene: TRBJ2-3; D gene: TRBD2; V gene: TRBV5-1; clone size: once; CDR3 protein: CASSLELAGSSDTQYF; CDR3 DNA: TGCGCCAGCTCCCTGGAACTAGCGGGAAGTTCAGATACGCAGTATTTT
J gene: TRBJ1-2; D gene: .; V gene: TRBV5-1; clone size: .; CDR3 protein: CASSSPDGNYGYTF; CDR3 DNA: TGCGCCAGCAGCTCCCCGGACGGCAACTATGGCTACACCTTC
J gene: TRBJ2-2; D gene: TRBD2; V gene: TRBV14; clone size: .; CDR3 protein: CASSQVASLAGGDGELFF; CDR3 DNA: TGTGCCAGCAGCCAAGTGGCGAGCCTAGCGGGAGGGGACGGGGAGCTGTTTTTT
J gene: TRBJ2-1; D gene: .; V gene: TRBV9; clone size: .; CDR3 protein: CASSVESGLFF; CDR3 DNA: TGTGCCAGCAGCGTAGAATCAGGGCTGTTCTTC
J gene: TRBJ1-1; D gene: .; V gene: TRBV4-3; clone size: once; CDR3 protein: CASSQDSLQMNTEAFF; CDR3 DNA: TGCGCCAGCAGCCAAGATAGCCTACAGATGAACACTGAAGCTTTCTTT
J gene: TRBJ1-1; D gene: .; V gene: TRBV10-1; clone size: .; CDR3 protein: CASSKTVNTEAFF; CDR3 DNA: TGCGCCAGCAGCAAAACAGTGAACACTGAAGCTTTCTTT
J gene: TRBJ2-5; D gene: .; V gene: TRBV7-3; clone size: .; CDR3 protein: CASSPSGGMVETQYF; CDR3 DNA: TGTGCCAGCAGCCCGAGTGGGGGGATGGTAGAGACCCAGTACTTC
J gene: TRBJ2-1; D gene: TRBD1; V gene: TRBV6-5; clone size: .; CDR3 protein: CASSNTQGTGNEQFF; CDR3 DNA: TGTGCCAGCAGTAATACACAGGGGACCGGCAATGAGCAGTTCTTC
J gene: TRBJ2-1; D gene: TRBD2; V gene: TRBV28; clone size: .; CDR3 protein: CASTRRRLAGNYNEQFF; CDR3 DNA: TGTGCCAGCACCCGTAGAAGACTAGCGGGAAACTACAATGAGCAGTTCTTC
J gene: TRBJ1-5; D gene: TRBD1; V gene: TRBV30; clone size: .; CDR3 protein: CAWSKRQGYQPQHF; CDR3 DNA: TGTGCCTGGAGTAAAAGACAGGGGTATCAGCCCCAGCATTTT
J gene: TRBJ1-5; D gene: TRBD1; V gene: TRBV7-6; clone size: .; CDR3 protein: CASSLAFQDREGINQPQHF; CDR3 DNA: TGTGCCAGCAGCTTAGCTTTTCAGGACAGGGAGGGGATCAATCAGCCCCAGCATTTT
J gene: TRBJ2-5; D gene: .; V gene: TRBV7-2; clone size: .; CDR3 protein: CASSLALPPFQETQYF; CDR3 DNA: TGTGCCAGCAGCTTAGCGCTACCCCCTTTCCAAGAGACCCAGTACTTC
J gene: TRBJ2-3; D gene: TRBD2; V gene: TRBV27; clone size: .; CDR3 protein: CASSCRLAGSTDTQYF; CDR3 DNA: TGTGCCAGCAGTTGCCGACTAGCGGGAAGCACAGATACGCAGTATTTT
J gene: TRBJ2-2; D gene: TRBD1; V gene: TRBV6-1; clone size: .; CDR3 protein: CASRQGVNTGELFF; CDR3 DNA: TGTGCCAGCCGACAGGGGGTAAACACCGGGGAGCTGTTTTTT
J gene: TRBJ1-5; D gene: .; V gene: TRBV19; clone size: .; CDR3 protein: CASSTRDRGNQPQHF; CDR3 DNA: TGTGCCAGTAGTACCCGGGACCGAGGCAATCAGCCCCAGCATTTT
J gene: TRBJ2-3; D gene: .; V gene: TRBV7-6; clone size: once; CDR3 protein: CASSLYGHSAGTDTQYF; CDR3 DNA: TGTGCCAGCAGCTTATATGGCCATTCAGCTGGGACAGATACGCAGTATTTT
J gene: TRBJ1-3; D gene: .; V gene: TRBV15; clone size: .; CDR3 protein: CATSGQLGNTIYF; CDR3 DNA: TGTGCCACCAGCGGGCAGCTTGGAAACACCATATATTTT